Listed below are T cell receptor beta chains from one sample, sequenced in a study of human T cells and chemical hapten exposure. One entry per CDR3 protein results from TCRdb running MiXCR on the 5' RACE reads. The sample yields 120,000 to 150,000 distinct CDR3 sequences, about 4% seen once. All receptors derive from a female donor in good health. CDR3s include the opening cysteine and the closing phenylalanine or tryptophan. The order of the fields is J gene, clone size, D gene, V gene, CDR3 DNA, CDR3 protein. D genes are given only for firm matches. Only part of the rows carry a size: once, few, many, or a class if the clone is expanded.

J: TRBJ1-5
size: many
D: TRBD1
V: TRBV12-3/TRBV12-4
DNA: TGTGCCAGCAGTTTTCGGGACAGTACACTCAATCAGCCCCAGCATTTT
CDR3: CASSFRDSTLNQPQHF

J: TRBJ2-1
size: few
D: TRBD1
V: TRBV5-1
DNA: TGCGCCAGCAGCTCCAGTCCAGGACAGGGAATCAATGAGCAGTTCTTC
CDR3: CASSSSPGQGINEQFF

J: TRBJ1-2
size: many
D: .
V: TRBV6-4
DNA: TGTGCCAGCAGTGACTCGGACACGGGGGGCTACACCTTC
CDR3: CASSDSDTGGYTF

J: TRBJ2-5
size: many
D: .
V: TRBV23-1
DNA: TGCGCCAGCAGTCTTGGGCCGCCTGAGAGGACCCAGTACTTC
CDR3: CASSLGPPERTQYF

J: TRBJ1-6
size: many
D: .
V: TRBV3-1
DNA: TGTGCCAGCAGCCGGACTGATTTCTCCTATAATTCACCCCTCCACTTT
CDR3: CASSRTDFSYNSPLHF

J: TRBJ1-1
size: many
D: .
V: TRBV28
DNA: TGTGCCAGCAGAACAACACGGGGGGAAGCTTTCTTT
CDR3: CASRTTRGEAFF

J: TRBJ1-6
size: many
D: .
V: TRBV6-2/TRBV6-3
DNA: TGTGCCAGCAGTATATCACCGGGACAACATTCACCCCTCCACTTT
CDR3: CASSISPGQHSPLHF

J: TRBJ1-2
size: many
D: TRBD1
V: TRBV5-4
DNA: TGTGCCAGCAGCCAGGGACAGACCTATGGCTACACCTTC
CDR3: CASSQGQTYGYTF

J: TRBJ2-5
size: .
D: .
V: TRBV29-1
DNA: TGCAGCGAGAGGGACCGCCAAGAGACCCAGTACTTC
CDR3: CSERDRQETQYF

J: TRBJ1-1
size: few
D: .
V: TRBV30
DNA: TGTGCCTGGAGGACCCAGGCAGGGACTGAAGCTTTCTTT
CDR3: CAWRTQAGTEAFF

J: TRBJ2-3
size: many
D: TRBD2
V: TRBV27
DNA: TGTGCCAGTTACCCTTCCTGGCGGGAGACAGATACGCAGTATTTT
CDR3: CASYPSWRETDTQYF

J: TRBJ1-3
size: .
D: TRBD1
V: TRBV5-6
DNA: TGTGCCAGCAGCCCGATAGACAGGGGCGCCGGAAACACCATATATTTT
CDR3: CASSPIDRGAGNTIYF

J: TRBJ2-1
size: many
D: .
V: TRBV4-1
DNA: TGCGCCAGCAGCCCGGTGCTGGGGGGAGTATACAATGAGCAGTTCTTC
CDR3: CASSPVLGGVYNEQFF

J: TRBJ1-4
size: .
D: .
V: TRBV4-2
DNA: TGTGCCAGCAGCCAAGTTTCGAGGGGACGTGATGAAAAACTGTTTTTT
CDR3: CASSQVSRGRDEKLFF

J: TRBJ2-5
size: many
D: .
V: TRBV28
DNA: TGTGCCAGCAGTCTTGGGGGCGCTCGGGGGGAGACCCAGTACTTC
CDR3: CASSLGGARGETQYF

J: TRBJ1-1
size: .
D: .
V: TRBV11-2
DNA: TGTGCCAGCAGCGAGGAGGTTGGAGCTTTCTTT
CDR3: CASSEEVGAFF

J: TRBJ2-3
size: many
D: .
V: TRBV6-2/TRBV6-3
DNA: TGTGCCACCCAGATTGGATCAGGCACAGATACGCAGTATTTT
CDR3: CATQIGSGTDTQYF

J: TRBJ2-7
size: many
D: TRBD2
V: TRBV18
DNA: TGTGCCAGCTCACCACGGCGGGCTAGACTAGCGGGGGTCGGCGAGCAGTACTTC
CDR3: CASSPRRARLAGVGEQYF

J: TRBJ1-4
size: many
D: .
V: TRBV4-3
DNA: TGCGCCAGCAGCCATCGAGGGGCTAATGAAAAACTGTTTTTT
CDR3: CASSHRGANEKLFF

J: TRBJ2-7
size: many
D: TRBD2
V: TRBV4-3
DNA: TGCGCCAGCAGCCAAGGAGTTTCTAGCGGGGGCCCCTCCTACGAGCAGTACTTC
CDR3: CASSQGVSSGGPSYEQYF

J: TRBJ1-2
size: few
D: .
V: TRBV3-1
DNA: TGTGCCAGCAGCCAAGATGTCAAGGGGCTTCAGTGGTATGGCTACACCTTC
CDR3: CASSQDVKGLQWYGYTF

J: TRBJ2-1
size: .
D: TRBD2
V: TRBV12-3/TRBV12-4
DNA: TGTGCCAGCAGTTTCGGCGGGGGGGCCGTATATGAGCAGTTCTTC
CDR3: CASSFGGGAVYEQFF

J: TRBJ1-4
size: .
D: .
V: TRBV30
DNA: TGTGCCTGGAGGGACGGATTTAATGAAAAACTGTTTTTT
CDR3: CAWRDGFNEKLFF

J: TRBJ1-6
size: many
D: .
V: TRBV28
DNA: TGTGCCAGCAGTTTTTTGCAGGATTGTAATTCACCCCTCCACTTT
CDR3: CASSFLQDCNSPLHF

J: TRBJ2-7
size: many
D: .
V: TRBV7-9
DNA: TGTGCCAGCAGCATAACCAGGGGAACCTACGAGCAGTACTTC
CDR3: CASSITRGTYEQYF

J: TRBJ1-3
size: many
D: .
V: TRBV20-1
DNA: TGCAGTGCTAGGGCCGGGACGTCGAGCTCTGGAAACACCATATATTTT
CDR3: CSARAGTSSSGNTIYF

J: TRBJ2-7
size: many
D: .
V: TRBV12-3/TRBV12-4
DNA: TGTGCCAGCAGTTTTCAGAGAACTCCCGAGCAGTACTTC
CDR3: CASSFQRTPEQYF

J: TRBJ2-3
size: many
D: TRBD2
V: TRBV2
DNA: TGTGCCAGCAGTCTGACTAGCGGGGGGGCTAATACGCAGTATTTT
CDR3: CASSLTSGGANTQYF

J: TRBJ1-1
size: many
D: .
V: TRBV6-5
DNA: TGTGCCAGCAGTTACTCTGGGGGCGTTGGCACTGAAGCTTTCTTT
CDR3: CASSYSGGVGTEAFF

J: TRBJ1-5
size: many
D: .
V: TRBV23-1
DNA: TGCGCCAGCAGTCAGCCGGGACGCTTCAATCAGCCCCAGCATTTT
CDR3: CASSQPGRFNQPQHF

J: TRBJ2-1
size: many
D: .
V: TRBV6-1
DNA: TGTGCCAGCAGTGAAGTCTGGGCTGAGCAGTTCTTC
CDR3: CASSEVWAEQFF

J: TRBJ1-1
size: many
D: .
V: TRBV7-2
DNA: TGTGCCAGCAGCACCTGGACCACTGAAGCTTTCTTT
CDR3: CASSTWTTEAFF

J: TRBJ2-2
size: .
D: .
V: TRBV15
DNA: TGTGCCACCAGCAGAGAGAGTTACACCGGGGAGCTGTTTTTT
CDR3: CATSRESYTGELFF

J: TRBJ1-5
size: many
D: .
V: TRBV4-1
DNA: TGCGCCAGCAGCCAAGATGTACTAAATAGCAATCAGCCCCAGCATTTT
CDR3: CASSQDVLNSNQPQHF

J: TRBJ1-4
size: .
D: .
V: TRBV28
DNA: TGTGCCAGCAGTTGTAGTGAAAAACTGTTTTTT
CDR3: CASSCSEKLFF

J: TRBJ2-3
size: many
D: .
V: TRBV9
DNA: TGTGCCAGCAGCGTAGAGGTGGGGGCGAAAACCACAGATACGCAGTATTTT
CDR3: CASSVEVGAKTTDTQYF

J: TRBJ1-1
size: many
D: .
V: TRBV2
DNA: TGTGCCAGCAGTGTGGACAAGAACACTGAAGCTTTCTTT
CDR3: CASSVDKNTEAFF

J: TRBJ2-3
size: .
D: TRBD1
V: TRBV4-3
DNA: TGCGCCAGCAGCGTTTCCCGGGACAGGGTTTCCGGTAAAACAGATACGCAGTATTTT
CDR3: CASSVSRDRVSGKTDTQYF

J: TRBJ2-3
size: many
D: .
V: TRBV4-3
DNA: TGCGCCAGCAGCCAATTGGGGAGGGGGGGCACAGATACGCAGTATTTT
CDR3: CASSQLGRGGTDTQYF

J: TRBJ2-4
size: few
D: .
V: TRBV19
DNA: TGTGCCAGTAATGCCGGCAGGAACATTCAGTACTTC
CDR3: CASNAGRNIQYF

J: TRBJ1-1
size: few
D: .
V: TRBV7-2
DNA: TGTGCCAGCAGCTTAAATAGTGTGAAGAGGGTTGAAGCTTTCTTT
CDR3: CASSLNSVKRVEAFF

J: TRBJ1-5
size: many
D: .
V: TRBV28
DNA: TGTGCCAGCAGTTCGCAGGGTTATCAGCCCCAGCATTTT
CDR3: CASSSQGYQPQHF

J: TRBJ2-7
size: many
D: TRBD1
V: TRBV12-3/TRBV12-4
DNA: TGTGCCAGCAGAAGAACCGACAGGGGGCTCTCCTACGAGCAGTACTTC
CDR3: CASRRTDRGLSYEQYF

J: TRBJ1-3
size: many
D: .
V: TRBV12-3/TRBV12-4
DNA: TGTGCCAGCAGTTTTCTCCGGGCAAACACCATATATTTT
CDR3: CASSFLRANTIYF

J: TRBJ1-6
size: many
D: TRBD1
V: TRBV20-1
DNA: TGCAGTGCTAGACAAGGATCAGGGGGCCTTAATTCACCCCTCCACTTT
CDR3: CSARQGSGGLNSPLHF

J: TRBJ1-5
size: many
D: .
V: TRBV7-3
DNA: TGTGCCAGCAGCTTAACCCAGGGTCAGCCCCAGCATTTT
CDR3: CASSLTQGQPQHF

J: TRBJ2-5
size: many
D: .
V: TRBV30
DNA: TGTGCCTGGAGGTACGAGTGGCAAGAGACCCAGTACTTC
CDR3: CAWRYEWQETQYF

J: TRBJ1-1
size: many
D: .
V: TRBV2
DNA: TGTGCCAGCAGTGAAGAGTCAGGGATGAACACTGAAGCTTTCTTT
CDR3: CASSEESGMNTEAFF

J: TRBJ2-3
size: few
D: TRBD1
V: TRBV11-1
DNA: TGTGCCAGCAGCCAAAAACCGGGACAGGGATGCACAGATACGCAGTATTTT
CDR3: CASSQKPGQGCTDTQYF

J: TRBJ2-6
size: many
D: TRBD1
V: TRBV9
DNA: TGTGCCAGCAGCGTAGGGCTTGGGGACAGGGGCTCTGGGGCCAACGTCCTGACTTTC
CDR3: CASSVGLGDRGSGANVLTF

J: TRBJ1-2
size: many
D: .
V: TRBV19
DNA: TGTGCCAGTAGTCCGGCTCTCTCACTCTATGGCTACACCTTC
CDR3: CASSPALSLYGYTF

J: TRBJ2-1
size: many
D: .
V: TRBV12-3/TRBV12-4
DNA: TGTGCCAGCAGTCTTTCGGGGGCCGAGTACAATGAGCAGTTCTTC
CDR3: CASSLSGAEYNEQFF

J: TRBJ2-1
size: many
D: .
V: TRBV28
DNA: TGTGCCAGCAGTTCCCGTGGGCCGATCTCCTACAATGAGCAGTTCTTC
CDR3: CASSSRGPISYNEQFF

J: TRBJ2-4
size: many
D: TRBD1
V: TRBV12-3/TRBV12-4
DNA: TGTGCCAGCAGCCCTAAGTCACAGGGGACCAAAAACATTCAGTACTTC
CDR3: CASSPKSQGTKNIQYF

J: TRBJ1-5
size: many
D: .
V: TRBV12-3/TRBV12-4
DNA: TGTGCCAGCAGACTGGGGGGTCCGGGCAATCAGCCCCAGCATTTT
CDR3: CASRLGGPGNQPQHF